The 26 T cell receptor beta chains in this list originate from one sample, sequenced in a study of T cell repertoires in cytomegalovirus infection. TCRdb called the reads again in MiXCR, with one record for every CDR3 protein. The table lists some 940,000 distinct CDR3 sequences, roughly 31% of them singletons. These TCRs' antigens remain unknown. Source: cultured CD8+ T cells from PBMCs, taken from culture after CMV antigen stimulation. The receptors originated from a human donor in good health (CMV status not recorded). Some clones in this sample may be carry-over from other donors' samples.

As to this clonotype: Because it lacks the conserved phenylalanine or tryptophan at the end, this CDR3 is likely a read error. It is unclear where the CDR3 begins or ends on the DNA, so no DNA is shown, and the CDR3 is as TCRdb lists it. The rearrangement joins TRBV7-3 to TRBJ2-1; whether TRBD2, the table's D call, matches the DNA was not checked. From germline, CDR1 is SGHTA and CDR2 FQGTGA. The CDR3 comprises 8 residues, both ends counted. This CDR3 reads CASSPTSD.

As DNA, the CDR3 is TGTGCCAGCAGTCCCACGAAAGATACGCAGTATTTT. Its translation is CASSPTKDTQYF. The chain carries TRBV6-5 and TRBJ2-3; D unclear. The CDR3 has 12 residues. Germline CDR1 MNHEY, CDR2 SVGAGI. The V gene lost 5 bases and the J gene lost 5 bases, with 8 bases spanning the gap.

The gene calls are TRBV12-3 or TRBV12-4 and TRBJ2-2; D unresolved. There are 13 residues in the CDR3. The V end was cut by 5 bases, the J end by 4 bases, with 8 bases between. Here the CDR3 reads CASSKTGTGELFF. The CDR3 nucleotides are TGTGCCAGCAGTAAGACGGGCACCGGGGAGCTGTTTTTT.

This clonotype was observed a handful of times. The chain is built from TRBV2 and TRBJ1-6; maybe TRBD1 (6 bases). The CDR3 has 15 amino acids. The germline V and J ends were trimmed by 5 bases and 6 bases, with 14 bases remaining between them. Germline-derived CDR1 and CDR2 are SNHLY and FYNNEI. CDR3 sequence: CASSSTEQGNSPLHF. CDR3 bases: TGTGCCAGCAGTTCTACGGAACAGGGTAATTCACCCCTCCACTTT.

This clonotype was recorded many times. The chain carries TRBV27 and TRBJ1-1, with a possible D match to TRBD1 (5 bases). V shed 6 bases and J shed 5 bases, with 22 bases lying between them. Germline V gene lookup returns CDR1 MNHEY and CDR2 SMNVEV (reference sequence). The CDR3 runs 16 residues. The CDR3 DNA sequence: TGTGCCAGCAGCGCTAGGGCAGGGAAGGTGAGAACTGAAGCTTTCTTT. Its protein is CASSARAGKVRTEAFF.

V usage is TRBV7-9 and J usage is TRBJ1-1; 7 positions match TRBD1. Germline loops: CDR1 SEHNR, CDR2 FQNEAQ (reference sequence). Trimming cost V 6 bases and J 4 bases; bases outside gene matches: 2. The CDR3 has 12 residues. The CDR3 coding sequence is TGTGCCAGCAGTGACAGGGCCACTGAAGCTTTCTTT. This translates into CASSDRATEAFF.

This clonotype was seen a handful of times. The chain links TRBV4-1 to TRBJ2-1; possible D gene TRBD1, 5 bases. CDR3 size: 13 residues. CDR1 MGHRA and CDR2 YSYEKL come from the germline V gene. V lost 4 bases and J 5 bases, leaving 9 bases between the germline ends. CDR3: CASSRGADNEQFF. CDR3 nucleotides: TGCGCCAGCAGCCGGGGCGCGGACAATGAGCAGTTCTTC.

This clonotype was observed at least ten times. The gene calls are TRBV7-6 and TRBJ1-4; D may be TRBD1 (5 bases). The CDR3 extends over 19 amino acids. The germline V gene has CDR1 SGHVS and CDR2 FNYEAQ. Trimming cost V 2 bases and J 0 bases, with 19 bases left between them. CDR3 nucleotides: TGTGCCAGCAGCTTAAGCGTGAGGGGCTTAATGGCAACTAATGAAAAACTGTTTTTT. As protein: CASSLSVRGLMATNEKLFF.

The chain carries TRBV5-1 and TRBJ1-2; 8 nucleotides align to TRBD1. The germline V gene encodes CDR1 SGHRS and CDR2 YFSETQ. This CDR3 has 16 residues. V lost 0 bases to trimming and J lost 5 bases; unmatched junction nucleotides: 9. CDR3 in DNA: TGCGCCAGCAGCTTGGCCGGGACAGGAATAAATTATGGCTACACCTTC. Amino acids: CASSLAGTGINYGYTF.

The chain has TRBV5-4 and TRBJ2-3, with D unclear. The V gene lost 4 bases and the J gene lost 2 bases, with 8 bases spanning the gap. CDR1 is SGHNT and CDR2 is YYREEE in the germline V gene (reference sequence). The CDR3 runs 13 residues. CDR3 DNA sequence: TGTGCCAGCAGCCCCCACTACACAGATACGCAGTATTTT. It translates to CASSPHYTDTQYF.

Ten or more counts support this clonotype. The V call is TRBV7-9, the J call TRBJ1-2; D gene unclear. The CDR3 totals 12 residues. V lost 3 bases and J 4 bases, leaving 6 bases between the germline ends. Germline V gene data show CDR1 as SEHNR and CDR2 as FQNEAQ (reference sequence). CDR3 region: CASSLESYGYTF. CDR3 DNA sequence: TGTGCCAGCAGCTTGGAGTCCTATGGCTACACCTTC.

This clonotype was seen only a few times. The rearrangement uses TRBV19 and TRBJ1-2; the match to TRBD1 covers 9 bases. CDR1 and CDR2 from the germline V gene are LNHDA and SQIVND (reference sequence). The V segment lost 3 bases and the J segment 9 bases; nucleotides outside the gene matches: 14. The CDR3 loop spans 16 amino acids. The CDR3 reads CASSIPWDRAWGSYTF. The DNA of the CDR3 is TGTGCCAGTAGTATCCCTTGGGACAGGGCTTGGGGAAGCTACACCTTC. Filled out from reference TRBV19 and TRBJ1-2, the complete variable domain reads DGGITQSPKYLFRKEGQNVTLSCEQNLNHDAMYWYRQDPGQGLRLIYYSQIVNDFQKGDIAEGYSVSREKKESFPLTVTSAQKNPTAFYLCASSIPWDRAWGSYTFGSGTRLTVV.

This clonotype has a handful of counts. This rearrangement joins TRBV7-7 to TRBJ2-2, with 8 nucleotides matching TRBD2. The germline V gene encodes CDR1 SSHAT and CDR2 FNYEAQ (reference sequence). The CDR3 is 15 amino acids. The CDR3 DNA reads as TGTGCTGTAGTGGGGGGAGCGGGGGCTCCCGAGGAGCTGTTTTTT. It translates to CAVVGGAGAPEELFF.

The V and J genes are TRBV27 and TRBJ1-2; maybe TRBD1 (6 bases). The V and J ends lost 4 bases and 6 bases respectively, with 12 bases between them. Germline CDR1 MNHEY, CDR2 SMNVEV (reference sequence). The CDR3 sequence is 13 residues long. Here the CDR3 reads CASSSDRAHGYTF. CDR3 nucleotide sequence: TGTGCCAGCAGTTCGGACAGAGCCCATGGCTACACCTTC.

Ten or more counts support this clonotype. This rearrangement joins TRBV7-2 to TRBJ1-6; possibly TRBD1 for D (6 bases). From germline, CDR1 is SGHTA and CDR2 FQGNSA. Trimming cost V 3 bases and J 10 bases, with 13 bases left between them. The length of the CDR3 is 14 residues. CDR3 sequence (DNA): TGTGCCAGCAGCTTGGGGGGGCTAAGGTCACCCCTCCACTTT. Amino acids: CASSLGGLRSPLHF.

The chain links TRBV6-8 to TRBJ2-2; the D is unclear. Looked up from germline, CDR1 is MNHGY and CDR2 is SAAAGT. This CDR3 contains 13 residues. The ends were cut back, 7 bases at V and 4 bases at J, with 10 bases in the middle. The CDR3 DNA is TGTGCCAGCACTATTAGTTTCACCGGGGAGCTGTTTTTT. Residues: CASTISFTGELFF.

The genes are TRBV11-2 and TRBJ1-1; D possibly corresponds to TRBD1 (6 bases). V lost 3 bases and J 4 bases, leaving 12 bases between the germline ends. Germline CDR1 SGHAT, CDR2 FQNNGV. This CDR3 has 14 amino acids. Here the CDR3 reads CASSFRTDFTEAFF. DNA of the CDR3: TGTGCCAGCAGCTTCAGGACAGACTTCACTGAAGCTTTCTTT.

The genes are TRBV7-6 and TRBJ2-7; unclear D gene. With 5 bases removed from V and 4 bases from J, the gap between germline ends came to 18 bases. This CDR3 contains 15 residues. Germline V lookup: CDR1 SGHVS, CDR2 FNYEAQ. The CDR3 loop is CASSPPVTPSYEQYF. The CDR3 DNA reads TGTGCCAGCAGCCCACCCGTAACCCCAAGTTACGAGCAGTACTTC.

The chain has TRBV3-1 and TRBJ1-2; a possible D gene is TRBD1 (5 bases). V was pared by 1 base and J by 2 bases, with 8 bases between. In germline, CDR1 is LGHDT, CDR2 YNNKEL (reference sequence). The CDR3 consists of 14 residues. CDR3 DNA: TGTGCCAGCAGCCAAGGAGGGACGAACTATGGCTACACCTTC. Protein product: CASSQGGTNYGYTF.

V is TRBV27 and J is TRBJ1-4; D unresolved. The V end was cut by 1 base, the J end by 10 bases, with 7 bases between. CDR1 and CDR2 (germline): MNHEY, SMNVEV (reference sequence). This CDR3 has 12 amino acids. As DNA, the CDR3 is TGTGCCAGCAGTTTATACGGCCGAAAACTGTTTTTT. Translating it yields CASSLYGRKLFF.

The V call is TRBV2, the J call TRBJ2-1; D is undetermined. CDR1 and CDR2 from the germline V gene are SNHLY and FYNNEI. The CDR3 covers 10 residues. With 1 base removed from V and 9 bases from J, the gap between germline ends came to 1 base. The CDR3 is CASSEVEQFF. The CDR3 coding sequence is TGTGCCAGCAGTGAAGTTGAGCAGTTCTTC.

The rearrangement uses TRBV7-3 and TRBJ1-4; D perhaps matches TRBD1 (5 bases). V gave up 1 base and J gave up 10 bases, with 10 bases separating them. Germline-derived CDR1 and CDR2 are SGHTA and FQGTGA. This CDR3 has 13 amino acids. In nucleotides, the CDR3 is TGTGCCAGCAGCTTAAACCCTGGGGGAAAACTGTTTTTT. Translating it yields CASSLNPGGKLFF.

Details on this clonotype: One base away lies a much larger clone, so this may be a sequencing read error. This chain links TRBV6-6 with TRBJ1-6; D call uncertain. CDR1 is MNHNY and CDR2 is SVGAGI in the germline V gene (reference sequence). The CDR3 has 17 amino acids. CDR3 sequence reads: CASSYPADSSYNLPLHF. The CDR3 nucleotides read TGTGCCAGCAGTTACCCGGCGGATAGCTCCTATAATTTACCCCTCCACTTT.

This clonotype was recorded a few times. The V gene is TRBV7-9, the J gene TRBJ1-4; perhaps TRBD1 as D (6 bases). The CDR3 spans 15 residues. V lost 4 bases to trimming and J lost 2 bases, with 11 bases between them. CDR1 and CDR2 (germline): SEHNR, FQNEAQ (reference sequence). The CDR3 nucleotides are TGTGCCAGCAGCTGGCTTCAGGGGACTAATGAAAAACTGTTTTTT. It yields the protein CASSWLQGTNEKLFF.

This clonotype showed up just once. The junction does not match germline at one end; this may be a read error. The chain has TRBV7-6 and TRBJ2-1; TRBD1 or TRBD2 may be the D gene (6 bases each). CDR3 size: 13 residues. Germline-derived CDR1 and CDR2 are SGHVS and FNYEAQ. The CDR3 reads CANSLGAGNEQFF. The CDR3 nucleotides are TGTGCCAACAGCTTGGGGGCGGGGAATGAGCAGTTCTTC. Full variable domain (missing parts from reference TRBV7-6 and TRBJ2-1): GAGVSQSPRYKVTKRGQDVALRCDPISGHVSLYWYRQALGQGPEFLTYFNYEAQQDKSGLPNDRFSAERPEGSISTLTIQRTEQRDSAMYRCANSLGAGNEQFFGPGTRLTVL.

The rearrangement uses TRBV4-1 and TRBJ2-7, with D perhaps being TRBD1 or TRBD2 (7 bases each). Germline V lookup: CDR1 MGHRA, CDR2 YSYEKL. This CDR3 is built from 17 residues. Trimming removed 1 base from V and 5 bases from J, with 21 bases in between. The CDR3 DNA reads TGCGCCAGCAGCCAAGGTCAGGGGGGGTCAACGCCCGACGAGCAGTACTTC. This encodes CASSQGQGGSTPDEQYF.